The rows below give T cell receptor beta chains drawn from one sample of a study of blood T cell repertoires in COVID-19. Here immunoSEQ multiplex PCR was the method, and the copy in TCRdb shows in-frame clones only, minus some. The sample lists over 200,000 clones, about 90% occurring once. The specimen was PBMCs or T cells enriched from blood (not recorded which). These receptors originate from a human donor in a cohort exposed to, infected with or recovered from COVID-19 (not recorded which). The donor label of this sample is uncertain. Both conserved end residues are trimmed from each CDR3. The size field is filled for only some rows; it gives once, few, many or a size class.

>TRBV7-9|few|TRBJ2-7
ASSTNSGLAYEQY
>TRBV12-5|-|TRBJ2-3
ASGLGRGGLLDTQY
>TRBV18|once|TRBJ2-7
ASSPPPTRGSSYEQY
>TRBV14|-|TRBJ1-1
ASSLLTEAF
>TRBV6-2/TRBV6-3|-|TRBJ2-7
ASSYEEGYEQY
>TRBV7-3|-|TRBJ2-5
ASSFPSSTGQGRETQY
>TRBV5-4|-|TRBJ2-6
ASSFQGANVLT
>TRBV15|-|TRBJ1-5
ATREDGFQPQH
>TRBV27|-|TRBJ1-6
ASSHRGASPLH
>TRBV4-3|-|TRBJ1-4
ASSQEVLGTGAEKLF
>TRBV4-3|-|TRBJ1-4
ASSQDKLRNEKLF
>TRBV2|-|TRBJ2-1
ASSQPGTLNNEQF
>TRBV9|-|TRBJ1-5
ASSGGAGGNQPQH
>TRBV12-3/TRBV12-4|-|TRBJ2-5
ASSLGQKETQY
>TRBV9|few|TRBJ2-5
ASSVGGEETQY
>TRBV4-3|-|TRBJ1-1
ASSQSRDSNTEAF
>TRBV9|-|TRBJ1-2
ASSPRQGSNYGYT
>TRBV5-4|-|TRBJ2-5
ASSPGAGGGETQY
>TRBV3-1/TRBV3-2|-|TRBJ2-4
ASSPGQGFSLAKNIQY
>TRBV9|-|TRBJ1-6
ASSVDGTPNSPLH